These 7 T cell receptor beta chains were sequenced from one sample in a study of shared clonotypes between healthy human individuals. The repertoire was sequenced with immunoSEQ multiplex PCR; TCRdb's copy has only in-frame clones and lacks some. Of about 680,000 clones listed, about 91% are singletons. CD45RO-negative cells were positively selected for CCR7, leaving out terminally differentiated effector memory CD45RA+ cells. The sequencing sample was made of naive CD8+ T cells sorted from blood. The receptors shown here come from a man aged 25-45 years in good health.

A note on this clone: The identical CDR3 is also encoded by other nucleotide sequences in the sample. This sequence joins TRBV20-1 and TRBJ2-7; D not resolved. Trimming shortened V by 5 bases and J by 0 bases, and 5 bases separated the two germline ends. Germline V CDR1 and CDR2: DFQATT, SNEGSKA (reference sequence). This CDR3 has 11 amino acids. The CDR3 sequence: CSARNSYEQYF. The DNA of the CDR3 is TGCAGTGCTCGGAACTCCTACGAGCAGTACTTC.

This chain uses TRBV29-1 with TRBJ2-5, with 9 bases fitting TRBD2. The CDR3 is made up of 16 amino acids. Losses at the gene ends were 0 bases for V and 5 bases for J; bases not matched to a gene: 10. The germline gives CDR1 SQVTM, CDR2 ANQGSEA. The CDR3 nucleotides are TGCAGCGTTGAAGATTGGAAAGCGGGAGGTGAGGAGACCCAGTACTTC. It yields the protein CSVEDWKAGGEETQYF.

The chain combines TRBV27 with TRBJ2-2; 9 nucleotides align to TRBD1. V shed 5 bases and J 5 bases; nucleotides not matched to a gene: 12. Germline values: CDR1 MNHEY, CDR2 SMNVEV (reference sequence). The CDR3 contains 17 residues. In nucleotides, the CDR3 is TGTGCCAGCAGTGGCCTGGGGACAGGGCGTTGGACCGGGGAGCTGTTTTTT. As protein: CASSGLGTGRWTGELFF.

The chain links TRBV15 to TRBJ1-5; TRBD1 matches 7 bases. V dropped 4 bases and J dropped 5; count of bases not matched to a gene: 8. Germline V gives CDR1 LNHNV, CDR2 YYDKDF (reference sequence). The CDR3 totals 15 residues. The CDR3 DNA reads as TGTGCCACCAGCAAAAGACGGGACAGCTATCAGCCCCAGCATTTT. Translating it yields CATSKRRDSYQPQHF.

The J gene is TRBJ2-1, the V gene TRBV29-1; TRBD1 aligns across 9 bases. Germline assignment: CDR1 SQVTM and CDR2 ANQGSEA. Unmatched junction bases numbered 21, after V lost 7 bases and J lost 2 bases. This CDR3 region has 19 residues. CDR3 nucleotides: TGCAGCGCTGCCCATGTGCCGGGACAGGGAACGGGCCCCTACAATGAGCAGTTCTTC. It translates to CSAAHVPGQGTGPYNEQFF.

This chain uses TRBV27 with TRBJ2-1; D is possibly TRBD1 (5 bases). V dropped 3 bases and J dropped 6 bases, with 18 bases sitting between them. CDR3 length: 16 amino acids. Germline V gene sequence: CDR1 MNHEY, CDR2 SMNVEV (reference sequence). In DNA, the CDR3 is TGTGCCAGCAGTTTTCAGGGAAATGTGTGGTCCAATGAGCAGTTCTTC. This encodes CASSFQGNVWSNEQFF.

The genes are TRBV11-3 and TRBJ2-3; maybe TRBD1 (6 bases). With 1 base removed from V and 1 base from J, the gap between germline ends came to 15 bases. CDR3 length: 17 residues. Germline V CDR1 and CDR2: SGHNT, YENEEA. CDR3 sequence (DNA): TGTGCCAGCAGCTTAGTTAAACAGGGACGCTGCACAGATACGCAGTATTTT. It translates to CASSLVKQGRCTDTQYF.